These 20 T cell receptor beta chains were all obtained from the same sample, sequenced in a study of T cell changes during pregnancy in multiple sclerosis. Clones were sequenced by immunoSEQ multiplex PCR, and TCRdb holds only the in-frame ones, with some missing. Of about 68,000 clones in the sample, 91% were seen once. This sample comprised peripheral blood, obtained in the second trimester of pregnancy. The receptors derive from a female donor with multiple sclerosis, enrolled in a pregnancy study.

The V gene is TRBV7-2, the J gene TRBJ2-7; D might be TRBD1 (5 bases). V was clipped by 4 bases and J by 5 bases, with 21 bases between them. Germline V lookup: CDR1 SGHTA, CDR2 FQGNSA. The CDR3 extends over 16 amino acids. The CDR3 protein is CASSSVQGRIMDEQYF. For the CDR3, the DNA is TGTGCCAGCAGCTCGGTGCAGGGAAGGATTATGGACGAGCAGTACTTC.

The rearrangement uses TRBV7-2 and TRBJ2-3, with D hard to call. The V and J ends lost 2 bases and 6 bases respectively, with 15 bases between them. Germline-derived CDR1 and CDR2 are SGHTA and FQGNSA. CDR3 length: 15 residues. CDR3 sequence reads: CASSLTAPSSDTQYF. The CDR3 DNA sequence: TGTGCCAGCAGCTTAACAGCCCCCTCTTCGGATACGCAGTATTTT.

The J gene is TRBJ1-6, the V gene TRBV7-8; D not certain. The CDR3 has 14 residues. CDR1 is SGHVS, CDR2 FQNEAQ, per germline. Trimming took 5 bases from V and 7 from J, leaving 12 bases between them. The CDR3 nucleotides read TGTGCCAGCAGCCTTGGGCGGGTAAATTCACCCCTCCACTTT. Residues: CASSLGRVNSPLHF.

The chain is built from TRBV7-2 and TRBJ2-5; the match to TRBD2 covers 9 bases. CDR3 size: 17 residues. The trim removed 4 bases at V and 6 bases at J, leaving 15 bases unmatched. Germline CDR1 is SGHTA and CDR2 is FQGNSA. CDR3 region: CASSSGGGAGGRKTQYF. Written as DNA, the CDR3 is TGTGCCAGCAGCTCGGGTGGAGGAGCGGGGGGTCGTAAGACCCAGTACTTC.

The J gene is TRBJ1-1, the V gene TRBV4-1; D gene unclear. The germline V gene encodes CDR1 MGHRA and CDR2 YSYEKL. The CDR3 sequence is 13 residues long. V was trimmed by 5 bases and J by 6 bases, leaving 13 bases between them. CDR3 DNA sequence: TGCGCCAGCAGCATCAATGGAGTAGCTGAAGCTTTCTTT. Its translation: CASSINGVAEAFF.

The chain links TRBV7-2 to TRBJ2-1, with 8 bases fitting TRBD2. V trimming: 6 bases; J trimming: 5 bases; junction bases outside the gene matches: 9. CDR3 length: 15 residues. The germline CDR1 and CDR2 sequences are SGHTA and FQGNSA. This chain's CDR3 is CASRPGLANNNEQFF. For the CDR3, the DNA is TGTGCCAGCAGACCCGGACTAGCAAACAACAATGAGCAGTTCTTC.

This rearrangement joins TRBV11-3 to TRBJ2-1; D is uncertain. Per the germline V gene, CDR1 is SGHNT and CDR2 is YENEEA. This CDR3 comprises 14 residues. V lost 1 base and J 7 bases, leaving 11 bases between the germline ends. Here the CDR3 reads CASSLGHSENEQFF. For the CDR3, the DNA is TGTGCCAGCAGCTTAGGTCACAGTGAAAATGAGCAGTTCTTC. The whole variable domain, remainder taken from reference TRBV11-3 and TRBJ2-1, is EAGVVQSPRYKIIEKKQPVAFWCNPISGHNTLYWYLQNLGQGPELLIRYENEEAVDDSQLPKDRFSAERLKGVDSTLKIQPAELGDSAVYLCASSLGHSENEQFFGPGTRLTVL.

This rearrangement joins TRBV7-3 to TRBJ2-1; D uncertain. Trimming pared 5 bases from V and 5 bases from J, leaving 7 bases between. The CDR3 spans 12 residues. Germline V gene data show CDR1 as SGHTA and CDR2 as FQGTGA. This CDR3 reads CASSASNNEQFF. The CDR3, as DNA: TGTGCCAGCAGCGCAAGCAACAATGAGCAGTTCTTC.

The rearrangement uses TRBV7-9 and TRBJ1-2; no firm D call. V was cut by 2 bases and J by 6 bases, with 13 bases left in between. Germline V gene sequence: CDR1 SEHNR, CDR2 FQNEAQ (reference sequence). The CDR3 extends over 14 amino acids. CDR3 sequence (DNA): TGTGCCAGCAGCTTAAACGAGGTTGGCCATGGCTACACCTTC. Translation gives CASSLNEVGHGYTF.

The rearrangement uses TRBV19 and TRBJ1-1; 7 nucleotides match TRBD1. V trimming: 5 bases; J trimming: 6 bases; junction bases outside the gene matches: 6. CDR1 is LNHDA and CDR2 is SQIVND in the germline V gene (reference sequence). This CDR3 comprises 13 residues. The CDR3 bases are TGTGCCAGTAGTCCCACAGGGGTGGCTGAAGCTTTCTTT. Its protein is CASSPTGVAEAFF.

The chain couples TRBV7-2 to TRBJ2-6; TRBD1 is a possible D gene (6 bases). CDR3 length: 18 residues. The germline gives CDR1 SGHTA, CDR2 FQGNSA. Trimming pared 5 bases from V and 0 bases from J, leaving 17 bases between. Here the CDR3 reads CASSVTGTLSSGANVLTF. In DNA, the CDR3 is TGTGCCAGCAGCGTCACCGGGACATTAAGCTCTGGGGCCAACGTCCTGACTTTC. Full variable domain (missing parts from reference TRBV7-2 and TRBJ2-6): GAGVSQSPSNKVTEKGKDVELRCDPISGHTALYWYRQSLGQGLEFLIYFQGNSAPDKSGLPSDRFSAERTGGSVSTLTIQRTQQEDSAVYLCASSVTGTLSSGANVLTFGAGSRLTVL.

Comment on this clone: At the DNA level, this CDR3 is encoded by other sequences in the same sample as well. The rearrangement uses TRBV9 and TRBJ2-3, with 8 nucleotides matching TRBD2. The V segment lost 2 bases and the J segment 0 bases; nucleotides outside the gene matches: 5. The CDR3 contains 16 residues. The germline CDR1 and CDR2 sequences are SGDLS and YYNGEE. The CDR3 DNA is TGTGCCAGCAGCGTGAGCGGGGGAACGAGCACAGATACGCAGTATTTT. Amino acids: CASSVSGGTSTDTQYF.

The chain combines TRBV4-1 with TRBJ1-2; tentative D call: TRBD1 (6 bases). This CDR3 has 16 amino acids. The germline CDR1 and CDR2 sequences are MGHRA and YSYEKL. V was clipped by 0 bases and J by 8 bases, with 19 bases between them. This CDR3 is CASSQDRSRGVGGYTF. The CDR3 DNA reads TGCGCCAGCAGCCAAGATCGGTCCAGGGGTGTGGGGGGCTACACCTTC.

J is TRBJ1-4 and V is TRBV4-3; 8 positions agree with TRBD1. The germline V gene encodes CDR1 LGHNA and CDR2 YSLEER. Unmatched junction bases numbered 9, after V lost 1 base and J lost 8 bases. The CDR3 loop spans 16 amino acids. The CDR3 nucleotides read TGCGCCAGCAGCCAAGTTCGGGGGACAGGTGACGAAAAACTGTTTTTT. Residues: CASSQVRGTGDEKLFF.

This sequence joins TRBV4-2 and TRBJ1-2; D remains unclear. This CDR3 has 11 amino acids. From germline, CDR1 is LGHNA and CDR2 YNFKEQ. V dropped 5 bases and J dropped 11 bases, with 12 bases sitting between them. CDR3 residues: CASSSTRGYTF. The CDR3, as DNA: TGTGCCAGCAGCTCTACCCGTGGTTACACCTTC.

This chain joins TRBV27 and TRBJ1-1; D uncertain. Germline-derived CDR1 and CDR2 are MNHEY and SMNVEV (reference sequence). This CDR3 is 14 amino acids long. The V and J ends lost 3 bases and 4 bases respectively, with 12 bases between them. This CDR3 reads CASSLSLLSTEAFF. In DNA form, the CDR3 reads TGTGCCAGCAGTTTGTCTCTTTTATCCACTGAAGCTTTCTTT.

This chain uses TRBV19 with TRBJ1-3; no definite D call. Germline-derived CDR1 and CDR2 are LNHDA and SQIVND (reference sequence). Between the trimmed V and J ends, which lost 2 bases and 3 bases, there was a span of 8 bases. The CDR3 is 14 amino acids. CDR3 sequence: CASSIISVGNTIYF. The DNA for the CDR3 is TGTGCCAGTAGTATAATCAGCGTTGGAAACACCATATATTTT.

The V and J genes are TRBV27 and TRBJ1-1, with D possibly TRBD1 on 5 matching bases. V lost 2 bases to trimming and J lost 6 bases, with 13 bases between them. The CDR3 is made up of 14 amino acids. Germline V gene lookup returns CDR1 MNHEY and CDR2 SMNVEV (reference sequence). The CDR3 DNA follows: TGTGCCAGCAGTTTAAATGGAGGGGCCCCTGAAGCTTTCTTT. Translation gives CASSLNGGAPEAFF.

The chain is built from TRBV7-2 and TRBJ1-2; D call uncertain. The CDR3 is 14 residues long. Trimming left V 3 bases short and J 6 bases short, with 14 bases between. The germline V gene encodes CDR1 SGHTA and CDR2 FQGNSA. DNA for the CDR3: TGTGCCAGCAGCTTTTATCAACTCGTCCATGGCTACACCTTC. Translation: CASSFYQLVHGYTF.

The chain carries TRBV14 and TRBJ1-6; TRBD1 is a possible D gene (6 bases). The CDR3 consists of 15 residues. Germline CDR1 SGHDN, CDR2 FVKESK. V was pared by 6 bases and J by 7 bases, with 16 bases between. DNA of the CDR3: TGTGCCAGCAGTCCCCTTCAGGGGATGAATTCACCCCTCCACTTT. Its protein product is CASSPLQGMNSPLHF.